This T cell receptor (beta chain) was profiled in a study of blood T cell repertoires in COVID-19. Turning to the study itself: The origin of the acute and convalescent COVID-19 samples was the United States, Italy and Spain. The cDNA or gDNA used as material had been derived from T cells, B-cell-depleted T cells, or PBMCs.

The ends were cut back, 2 bases at V and 1 base at J, with 6 bases in the middle. The V gene's germline CDR1 is SGHNT and CDR2 YYREEE (reference sequence). The CDR3 consists of 13 residues. Original processing notes: It was from reference gene primer amplification that nucleated cell counts were estimated. This table comes from immunoSEQ multiplex PCR, and its TCRdb copy is limited to in-frame clones, with some not included. That table furnishes V, J and clone size, whereas the DNA furnished D and trimming. Of about 200,000 clones in the sample, 89% were seen once. The TCR comes from a man aged 35 to 55 with acute or convalescent COVID-19. V gene TRBV5-4 combines with J gene TRBJ1-1, with D uncertain. The sequencing sample was made of peripheral blood. Here the CDR3 reads CASSFRGNTEAFF. For the CDR3, the DNA is TGTGCCAGCAGCTTTCGGGGGAACACTGAAGCTTTCTTT.